This passage covers 3 T cell receptor beta chains from one sample sequenced in a study of OX40 agonist ivuxolimab in advanced cancers. Only in-frame clones appear in the TCRdb table, and some are missing; sequencing was by immunoSEQ multiplex PCR. The repertoire has just under 65,000 clones, approximately 85% of them found once; the top ten carry about 9.4%. The specimen comprised CD4+ or CD8+ T cells sorted from blood, sampled in a trial of the OX40 agonist ivuxolimab. These receptors all come from an adult with an advanced solid tumor such as melanoma, head and neck, liver or kidney cancer.

This clone has only a few counts. This rearrangement joins TRBV30 to TRBJ1-6; D unclear. Per the germline V gene, CDR1 is GTSNPN and CDR2 is SVGIG (reference sequence). V lost 5 bases and J 17 bases, leaving 16 bases between the germline ends. CDR3 size: 11 residues. CDR3 residues: CAWGRAGWFHF. The CDR3 bases are TGTGCCTGGGGGCGTGCCGGCTGGTTCCACTTT.

This chain links TRBV12-5 with TRBJ2-2; 15 bases fit TRBD2. This CDR3 has 17 amino acids. Germline loops: CDR1 LGHNT, CDR2 FRNRAP. The V and J ends lost 5 bases and 4 bases, in that order; junction bases with no gene match: 5. As DNA, the CDR3 is TGTGCTAGTGGTAACGGACTAGCGGGGGGGACCACCGGGGAGCTGTTTTTT. The encoded protein is CASGNGLAGGTTGELFF.

This clone turned up a few times. The gene calls are TRBV4-1 and TRBJ2-1; 9 nucleotides match TRBD1. Germline CDR1 is MGHRA and CDR2 is YSYEKL. The CDR3 is made up of 16 amino acids. V lost 2 bases to trimming and J lost 5 bases; unmatched junction nucleotides: 7. The CDR3 loop reads CASSQHRTGVDNEQFF. The CDR3 nucleotides are TGCGCCAGCAGCCAACACCGGACAGGGGTGGACAATGAGCAGTTCTTC.